Included here is one T cell receptor beta chain sequence, with context. A read error may account for a junction end that differs from germline. The source of the sample is a study of blood T cell repertoires in COVID-19. Study summary: The United States, Italy and Spain were the sources of the acute and convalescent COVID-19 samples. PBMCs, B-cell-depleted T cells, or T cells were the source of the cDNA or gDNA that made up the material.

Per germline, CDR1 MNHNS and CDR2 SASEGT. The CDR3 sequence is 12 residues long. Source study methods: Scientists estimated how many nucleated cells there were by amplifying reference gene primers. Sequenced by immunoSEQ multiplex PCR; TCRdb stores in-frame clones only, minus some. V and J calls and clone size are given by that table; D and trimming were obtained from the DNA. Of 200,000 to 300,000 clones in the sample, more than 70% were seen once. Participants were aged 18 to 89 years from about two dozen US areas. The receptor was isolated from a woman in her thirties or forties with acute COVID-19. The chain links TRBV6-1 to TRBJ2-3, with D possibly TRBD1 on 5 matching bases. The sequencing input was PBMCs or T cells enriched from blood (not recorded which). The CDR3 region has the DNA TGTGCCAGCGGTGAGACAGCCAGTACGCAGTATTTT. Amino acids: CASGETASTQYF.